This TCR beta chain was sequenced in a study of T cell clonality in common variable immunodeficiency. This clone has at least ten counts. The antigen remains unidentified. The missing CDR3 end, 3 residues past where the read stops, is filled in from the germline J gene. Germline loops: CDR1 SNHLY, CDR2 FYNNEI. This CDR3 is 13 amino acids long. V was shortened by 4 bases and J by 1 base, with 5 bases between the two germline ends. Sequencing input was equivalent genomic DNA from CVID and controls. Here immunoSEQ multiplex PCR was the method, and the copy in TCRdb shows in-frame clones only, minus some. The sample contains some 44,000 clones, none occurring once; more than 9% lies in the top ten. Findings and caveats of the study: Repertoire-complication correlations in CVID were limited by patient heterogeneity.

This receptor was identified in a person aged 18-70 years in good health. Sequencing was done on a sample of peripheral blood mononuclear cells. V and J are TRBV2 and TRBJ1-5; D ambiguous. CDR3 residues: CASSAQSNQPQHF. The CDR3 bases that were read are TGTGCCAGCAGTGCGCAGAGCAATCAGCCC. Together with reference TRBV2 and TRBJ1-5, the CDR3 gives the full variable domain: EPEVTQTPSHQVTQMGQEVILRCVPISNHLYFYWYRQILGQKVEFLVSFYNNEISEKSEIFDDQFSVERPDGSNFTLKIRSTKLEDSAMYFCASSAQSNQPQHFGDGTRLSIL.